This passage covers 19 T cell receptor beta chains from one sample sequenced in a study of OX40 agonist ivuxolimab in advanced cancers. Sequencing used immunoSEQ multiplex PCR; TCRdb keeps in-frame clones, though not all of them. The sample has 60,000 to 65,000 clones, 75% to 90% seen once. This specimen consisted of CD4+ or CD8+ T cells sorted from blood, obtained in a trial of the OX40 agonist ivuxolimab. Receptor source: an adult with an advanced solid tumor such as melanoma, head and neck, liver or kidney cancer.

The genes are TRBV16 and TRBJ2-5; a possible D gene is TRBD2 (5 bases). In germline, CDR1 is KGHSY, CDR2 FQNENV. The V end lost 2 bases, the J end lost 2 bases, and 9 bases lay between the germline ends. The CDR3 is 14 residues long. CDR3: CASSQVRVQETQYF. DNA for the CDR3: TGTGCCAGCAGCCAAGTGAGGGTGCAAGAGACCCAGTACTTC.

CDR3 amino acids: CASSPQGDAYLYGYTF. The CDR3 bases are TGTGCCAGCTCACCGCAGGGCGATGCTTACCTATATGGCTACACCTTC. The chain joins TRBV18 to TRBJ1-2; D might be TRBD1 (5 bases). The CDR3 runs 16 residues. CDR1 KGHSH and CDR2 LQKENI come from the germline V gene. V lost 3 bases and J 5 bases, leaving 19 bases between the germline ends.

A single count supports this clone. The chain has TRBV11-2 and TRBJ2-5; 9 bases are shared with TRBD1. From germline, CDR1 is SGHAT and CDR2 FQNNGV. The CDR3 is 16 residues long. V lost 4 bases and J lost 5; bases outside the gene matches: 11. The CDR3 protein is CASSSPRQGGSETQYF. CDR3 nucleotide sequence: TGTGCCAGCAGCTCCCCTAGACAGGGGGGTAGTGAGACCCAGTACTTC. The variable domain in full, completed from reference TRBV11-2 and TRBJ2-5, reads EAGVAQSPRYKIIEKRQSVAFWCNPISGHATLYWYQQILGQGPKLLIQFQNNGVVDDSQLPKDRFSAERLKGVDSTLKIQPAKLEDSAVYLCASSSPRQGGSETQYFGPGTRLLVL.

The J gene is TRBJ1-2, the V gene TRBV9; no definite D call. The CDR3 runs to 15 residues. V shed 0 bases and J shed 4 bases, with 13 bases lying between them. The germline V gene encodes CDR1 SGDLS and CDR2 YYNGEE. Written as DNA, the CDR3 is TGTGCCAGCAGCGTAGGGCCCGGTCGGGGCTATGGCTACACCTTC. This codes for CASSVGPGRGYGYTF.

The V gene is TRBV2, the J gene TRBJ2-7; 11 bases fit TRBD1. CDR1 is SNHLY and CDR2 is FYNNEI in the germline V gene. After removal of 6 bases from V and 4 bases from J, the junction contained 2 bases not matched to a gene. CDR3 length: 13 amino acids. The CDR3 spells CASRRDRGYEQYF. The CDR3 DNA reads TGTGCCAGCAGACGGGACAGGGGGTACGAGCAGTACTTC.

The gene calls are TRBV18 and TRBJ1-4, with D maybe TRBD1 (6 bases). The V and J ends lost 5 bases and 0 bases respectively, with 13 bases between them. CDR1 is KGHSH and CDR2 is LQKENI in the germline V gene. The CDR3 has 16 residues. For the CDR3, the DNA is TGTGCCAGCTCAGCCGGACAGCTCGCAACTAATGAAAAACTGTTTTTT. Its protein product is CASSAGQLATNEKLFF.

This sequence joins TRBV7-9 and TRBJ2-3; 10 nucleotides align to TRBD2. The CDR3 covers 13 residues. J lost 1 base, V lost 9 bases, and 1 base had no gene match. From germline, CDR1 is SEHNR and CDR2 FQNEAQ (reference sequence). CDR3 amino acids: CASGTSGTDTQYF. The CDR3 DNA reads TGTGCCAGTGGGACTAGCGGCACAGATACGCAGTATTTT.

In this sample, this clone turned up a few times. The chain employs TRBV11-2 and TRBJ1-2; D may be TRBD1 (5 bases). In germline, CDR1 is SGHAT, CDR2 FQNNGV. V shed 3 bases and J shed 10 bases, with 15 bases lying between them. The CDR3 consists of 13 residues. CDR3 sequence (DNA): TGTGCCAGCAGCTTCGTAAGGCAGGGTGTCTACACCTTC. This codes for CASSFVRQGVYTF.

The chain employs TRBV5-4 and TRBJ1-4; D not certain. This CDR3 region has 14 residues. Germline V gene sequence: CDR1 SGHNT, CDR2 YYREEE (reference sequence). Trimming shortened V by 1 base and J by 6 bases, and 10 bases separated the two germline ends. The CDR3 is CASSLYGRDEKLFF. The CDR3 coding sequence is TGTGCCAGCAGCTTGTACGGACGGGATGAAAAACTGTTTTTT.

The chain has TRBV28 and TRBJ2-6, with unresolved D. The V end lost 4 bases, the J end lost 4 bases, and 11 bases lay between the germline ends. This CDR3 has 15 residues. Germline assignment: CDR1 MDHEN and CDR2 SYDVKM. CDR3: CASSSPLGGANVLTF. In nucleotides, the CDR3 is TGTGCCAGCAGTTCACCGCTGGGGGGGGCCAACGTCCTGACTTTC.

The chain joins TRBV4-1 to TRBJ2-2, with 13 bases matching TRBD2. Trimming at V came to 2 bases and at J to 5 bases, leaving 8 bases not matched to a gene. The CDR3 sequence is 18 residues long. CDR1 MGHRA and CDR2 YSYEKL come from the germline V gene. Here the CDR3 DNA reads TGCGCCAGCAGCCAACCGGAGACTAGCGGGAGGTATACCGGGGAGCTGTTTTTT. Protein product: CASSQPETSGRYTGELFF.

This clone came up a few times. The V gene is TRBV6-6, the J gene TRBJ1-3, with 9 nucleotides matching TRBD1. Trimming removed 8 bases from V and 0 bases from J; junction bases left unmatched: 8. CDR1 and CDR2 from the germline V gene are MNHNY and SVGAGI (reference sequence). This CDR3 contains 16 residues. DNA for the CDR3: TGTGCCAGCGGATACAGGGGGCCAAACTCTGGAAACACCATATATTTT. Its translation: CASGYRGPNSGNTIYF.

The rearrangement uses TRBV5-1 and TRBJ1-1, with no clear D. This CDR3 is built from 17 residues. Trimming left V 1 base short and J 0 bases short, with 16 bases between. CDR1 SGHRS and CDR2 YFSETQ come from the germline V gene. CDR3 region: CASSLMRSAELNTEAFF. The CDR3 bases are TGCGCCAGCAGCTTGATGCGGTCTGCCGAACTGAACACTGAAGCTTTCTTT.

The rearrangement uses TRBV9 and TRBJ1-4, with 8 bases identical to TRBD1. The germline V gene has CDR1 SGDLS and CDR2 YYNGEE. V lost 3 bases to trimming and J lost 7 bases; unmatched junction nucleotides: 5. The CDR3 spans 14 residues. The CDR3 reads CASSAGQGGEKLFF. CDR3 bases: TGTGCCAGCAGCGCCGGACAGGGCGGTGAAAAACTGTTTTTT.

The chain recombines TRBV18 with TRBJ2-7, with D unresolved. Germline V gene lookup returns CDR1 KGHSH and CDR2 LQKENI. The length of the CDR3 is 13 residues. Deletions cut 5 bases from V and 2 bases from J, with 10 bases between. DNA of the CDR3: TGTGCCAGCTCAAAATCTCCTGCCTACGAGCAGTACTTC. This gives the protein CASSKSPAYEQYF.

This clone has just a few counts. The rearrangement uses TRBV4-1 and TRBJ1-5, with a weak D call TRBD1 (5 bases). The germline V gene encodes CDR1 MGHRA and CDR2 YSYEKL. V gave up 1 base and J gave up 9 bases, with 13 bases separating them. This CDR3 contains 14 residues. CDR3 sequence reads: CASSQAMTGRPQHF. The CDR3 region has the DNA TGCGCCAGCAGCCAAGCAATGACGGGACGGCCCCAGCATTTT.

V and J are TRBV18 and TRBJ2-3; 12 bases are a match to TRBD2. CDR1 KGHSH and CDR2 LQKENI come from the germline V gene. V lost 1 base to trimming and J lost 4 bases; unmatched junction nucleotides: 3. This CDR3 is 16 amino acids long. In DNA, the CDR3 is TGTGCCAGCTCACCACGACTAGCGGGAGTGTCAGATACGCAGTATTTT. It yields the protein CASSPRLAGVSDTQYF. Looking up the rest from reference TRBV18 and TRBJ2-3 gives the full variable domain: NAGVMQNPRHLVRRRGQEARLRCSPMKGHSHVYWYRQLPEEGLKFMVYLQKENIIDESGMPKERFSAEFPKEGPSILRIQQVVRGDSAAYFCASSPRLAGVSDTQYFGPGTRLTVL.

V gene TRBV5-1 combines with J gene TRBJ2-5, with 11 bases that match TRBD2. Germline V lookup: CDR1 SGHRS, CDR2 YFSETQ. This CDR3 has 16 residues. The V and J ends lost 1 base and 2 bases, in that order; junction bases with no gene match: 4. The CDR3 sequence is CASSLMGLAEQETQYF. The CDR3 DNA sequence: TGCGCCAGCAGCTTGATGGGACTAGCGGAACAAGAGACCCAGTACTTC.

The chain carries TRBV6-1 and TRBJ2-7; 10 bases line up with TRBD2. CDR1 is MNHNS and CDR2 is SASEGT in the germline V gene. The CDR3 spans 18 residues. Germline trimming cut 2 bases from V and 3 bases from J; bases unmatched to any gene: 13. CDR3 sequence reads: CASSEPHLGLAEHYEQYF. The CDR3 DNA follows: TGTGCCAGCAGTGAACCCCATCTAGGACTAGCGGAACACTACGAGCAGTACTTC.